Each of the 20 T cell receptor beta chains below was sequenced from the same sample in a study of technical replicates of blood from several donors (dated by TCRdb to 2015 to 2018). Library creation used the immunoSEQ multiplex PCR assay. TCRdb re-hosts the immuneACCESS table, in-frame sequences only. Its copies lack some clones; in the studies checked, an unresolved V gene accounts for under half of them, and the cause for the rest is not known. Within this sample are tens of thousands of clones, with roughly nine tenths of them counted one time only. The ten top clones hold about 4.5% of the sample. Sequenced material: PBMCs. All receptors derive from a human donor in good health. Some clones in this sample may be carry-over from other donors' samples.

The J gene is TRBJ1-5, the V gene TRBV6-5, with D perhaps TRBD1 (6 bases). Per the germline V gene, CDR1 is MNHEY and CDR2 is SVGAGI. There are 14 residues in the CDR3. The ends were cut back, 2 bases at V and 3 bases at J, with 8 bases in the middle. CDR3 sequence (DNA): TGTGCCAGCAGTTACCGACAGGACAATCAGCCCCAGCATTTT. Residues: CASSYRQDNQPQHF.

This clone has only a few counts. The rearrangement joins TRBV6-1 to TRBJ2-7, with D possibly TRBD2 on 5 matching bases. The germline CDR1 and CDR2 sequences are MNHNS and SASEGT. CDR3 length equals 12 residues. V dropped 8 bases and J dropped 0 bases, with 8 bases sitting between them. The CDR3 DNA reads as TGTGCCAGCGGACTGAGCTCCTACGAGCAGTACTTC. Translated: CASGLSSYEQYF.

The chain couples TRBV7-8 to TRBJ2-3; the match to TRBD2 covers 8 bases. Germline V gives CDR1 SGHVS, CDR2 FQNEAQ. The CDR3 has 14 amino acids. V was clipped by 5 bases and J by 5 bases; unmatched bases: 6. CDR3 nucleotides: TGTGCCAGCAGCACTGGACTAGCCCGAGATACGCAGTATTTT. It encodes CASSTGLARDTQYF.

The rearrangement uses TRBV7-2 and TRBJ1-1, with 10 bases lining up with TRBD1. CDR3 length: 19 residues. J gave up 3 bases and V 1 base, and 14 bases lay outside the gene matches. Germline V gene data show CDR1 as SGHTA and CDR2 as FQGNSA. The CDR3 DNA follows: TGTGCCAGCAGCTTAGTCCGTTGGACAGGGGGAGGATTGGACACTGAAGCTTTCTTT. It specifies CASSLVRWTGGGLDTEAFF.

The V call is TRBV6-6, the J call TRBJ2-3; 14 bases align to TRBD2. After removal of 5 bases from V and 5 bases from J, the junction contained 6 bases not matched to a gene. In germline, CDR1 is MNHNY, CDR2 SVGAGI (reference sequence). This CDR3 spans 16 amino acids. The CDR3 DNA reads TGTGCCAGCAGTACTGGGACTAGCGGGAGAGGAGATACGCAGTATTTT. Translated, it gives CASSTGTSGRGDTQYF.

This sequence joins TRBV4-3 and TRBJ2-7, with 7 bases that match TRBD1. CDR1 and CDR2 (germline): LGHNA, YSLEER. V was pared by 0 bases and J by 1 base, with 9 bases of the junction left unmatched. There are 17 residues in the CDR3. The CDR3 protein is CASSQEVGPGQSYEQYF. The CDR3 DNA sequence: TGCGCCAGCAGCCAAGAGGTAGGGCCGGGACAGTCCTACGAGCAGTACTTC.

In DNA, the CDR3 is TGTGCCAGCAGTTCATACAATGAGCAGTTCTTC. Protein: CASSSYNEQFF. The J gene is TRBJ2-1, the V gene TRBV2; D not resolved. V shed 5 bases and J shed 4 bases, with 3 bases lying between them. The germline CDR1 and CDR2 sequences are SNHLY and FYNNEI. CDR3 size: 11 residues.

The CDR3 bases are TGTGCCAGCAGTTCGACAGGATCCTCCTACGAGCAGTACTTC. Its protein is CASSSTGSSYEQYF. The chain joins TRBV9 to TRBJ2-7; perhaps TRBD1 as D (6 bases). The CDR3 covers 14 residues. Germline V gene lookup returns CDR1 SGDLS and CDR2 YYNGEE. Trimming left V 5 bases short and J 0 bases short, with 12 bases between.

The chain is built from TRBV19 and TRBJ2-5; 8 bases line up with TRBD2. This CDR3 region has 16 residues. V was pared by 3 bases and J by 5 bases, with 11 bases of the junction left unmatched. Germline CDR1 reads LNHDA; CDR2 reads SQIVND (reference sequence). The CDR3 DNA reads TGTGCCAGTAGTATGCTAGCGGGTCCGCCGGGGGAGACCCAGTACTTC. This sequence encodes CASSMLAGPPGETQYF. Complete variable domain (other parts from reference TRBV19 and TRBJ2-5): DGGITQSPKYLFRKEGQNVTLSCEQNLNHDAMYWYRQDPGQGLRLIYYSQIVNDFQKGDIAEGYSVSREKKESFPLTVTSAQKNPTAFYLCASSMLAGPPGETQYFGPGTRLLVL.

The sample holds a few counts of this clone. V gene TRBV2 combines with J gene TRBJ1-5; TRBD1 might be the D (6 bases). This CDR3 has 14 amino acids. Germline CDR1 and CDR2: SNHLY and FYNNEI. With 3 bases removed from V and 4 bases from J, the gap between germline ends came to 10 bases. In DNA, the CDR3 is TGTGCCAGCAGTGATGTAGGGGGTAATCAGCCCCAGCATTTT. It translates to CASSDVGGNQPQHF.

The chain uses TRBV10-1 and TRBJ2-7; 9 positions agree with TRBD1. V lost 1 base to trimming and J lost 2 bases; unmatched junction nucleotides: 6. The CDR3 spans 16 residues. The germline V gene encodes CDR1 WNHNN and CDR2 SYGVQD (reference sequence). The CDR3 coding sequence is TGCGCCAGCAGTGAGTTGGGACAGGGCCGAACCTACGAGCAGTACTTC. It is translated as CASSELGQGRTYEQYF.

The J gene is TRBJ2-1, the V gene TRBV5-6, with TRBD1 identical over 7 bases. The germline CDR1 and CDR2 sequences are SGHDT and YYEEEE. The V segment lost 3 bases and the J segment 0 bases; nucleotides outside the gene matches: 0. The CDR3 totals 14 residues. This CDR3 reads CASSWTGSYNEQFF. The CDR3 nucleotides are TGTGCCAGCAGCTGGACAGGCTCCTACAATGAGCAGTTCTTC.

The V call is TRBV6-1, the J call TRBJ2-7; the match to TRBD2 covers 7 bases. V dropped 8 bases and J dropped 2; count of bases not matched to a gene: 12. This CDR3 is 15 amino acids long. Germline V gene lookup returns CDR1 MNHNS and CDR2 SASEGT. This CDR3 is CASHQVVAGPYEQYF. Here the CDR3 DNA reads TGTGCCAGCCATCAGGTGGTAGCGGGCCCCTACGAGCAGTACTTC.

On this clone itself: The same CDR3 can be traced to other DNA sequences in this sample. This CDR3 is CASSVGLAGEYEQYF. DNA for the CDR3: TGTGCCAGCAGCGTAGGGCTAGCGGGAGAATACGAGCAGTACTTC. The V call is TRBV9, the J call TRBJ2-7; 10 bases match TRBD2. V gave up 0 bases and J gave up 4 bases; unmatched junction bases: 4. The CDR3 runs 15 residues. The V gene's germline CDR1 is SGDLS and CDR2 YYNGEE.

This clone came up once. The V and J genes are TRBV9 and TRBJ1-2; 8 nucleotides agree with TRBD1. This CDR3 has 15 amino acids. CDR1 is SGDLS and CDR2 is YYNGEE in the germline V gene. Trimming took 0 bases from V and 6 from J; bases not matched to a gene: 7. The CDR3 DNA is TGTGCCAGCAGCGTAGATGCCGACAGGGGAAATGGCTACACCTTC. It encodes CASSVDADRGNGYTF.

V is TRBV5-1 and J is TRBJ2-1, with 9 bases lining up with TRBD2. The germline CDR1 and CDR2 sequences are SGHRS and YFSETQ. Trimming at V came to 2 bases and at J to 4 bases, leaving 7 bases not matched to a gene. The CDR3 has 16 residues. The DNA for the CDR3 is TGCGCCAGCAGCTTTGGTAGCGGGAGCCCGTACAATGAGCAGTTCTTC. Its protein is CASSFGSGSPYNEQFF.

Here the CDR3 DNA reads TGTGCCAGCACCGGGGGCTCCTATAATTCACCCCTCCACTTT. Translation gives CASTGGSYNSPLHF. This sequence joins TRBV2 and TRBJ1-6; D might be TRBD1 (5 bases). The V gene lost 7 bases and the J gene lost 0 bases, with 7 bases spanning the gap. The CDR3 runs to 14 residues. CDR1 is SNHLY and CDR2 is FYNNEI in the germline V gene.

This sequence joins TRBV23-1 and TRBJ1-2, with 11 positions matching TRBD1. TRBV23-1 is designated an ORF whose function remains uncertain. The CDR3 sequence is 22 residues long. V lost 2 bases and J lost 0; bases outside the gene matches: 20. CDR3 nucleotide sequence: TGCGCCAGCAGTCAAAGGGACAGGGGGGATCGAATGGGTAAGGATACTAACTATGGCTACACCTTC. Translating it yields CASSQRDRGDRMGKDTNYGYTF.

This clone was seen once. The chain joins TRBV7-8 to TRBJ2-2; TRBD2 aligns across 7 bases. The CDR3 is 15 residues long. The V gene end was trimmed by 5 bases and the J gene end by 3 bases; junction bases not matched to a gene: 6. Germline V gene sequence: CDR1 SGHVS, CDR2 FQNEAQ. CDR3: CASSARLADTGELFF. CDR3 DNA: TGTGCCAGCAGCGCGCGACTAGCTGACACCGGGGAGCTGTTTTTT.

V and J are TRBV27 and TRBJ2-7; TRBD1 matches at 12 bases. This CDR3 has 19 residues. Looked up from germline, CDR1 is MNHEY and CDR2 is SMNVEV (reference sequence). V shed 5 bases and J 1 base; nucleotides not matched to a gene: 15. The CDR3 nucleotides are TGTGCCAGCAGTCCTATCCCCGGGACAGGGGGCAAAGTATCCTACGAGCAGTACTTC. This codes for CASSPIPGTGGKVSYEQYF.